The 20 T cell receptor beta chains listed next were all sequenced from one sample in a study of beta chain features in type 1 diabetes (dated by TCRdb to the late 2010s). Preparation of the library involved the immunoSEQ multiplex PCR assay. All of the isolated RNA was reverse transcribed with the High Capacity cDNA Reverse Transcription Kit, so expressed TCRB transcripts were sequenced. Drawn from immuneACCESS, this table holds only the in-frame rearrangements with V and J called that TCRdb kept. Clones are partly lost; checked studies trace under half to an unresolved V gene and leave the rest unexplained. The table for this sample lists approximately 340,000 clones; about 15% of them were counted only once. Under 0.02% of the sample lies in the top ten. The sample comprised naive CD4+ T cells from blood. Per the publication, the cell subset or site label means: true naive CD4+ T cells. These receptors originate from a woman younger than 35 in good health.

This clone was seen only a few times. The chain is built from TRBV19 and TRBJ2-7, with 8 bases that match TRBD1. V lost 5 bases, J lost 5 bases, and 8 bases stayed unmatched. The CDR3 is 14 residues long. CDR1 is LNHDA, CDR2 SQIVND, per germline (reference sequence). The CDR3 loop is CASSPLTGGDEQYF. CDR3 sequence (DNA): TGTGCCAGTAGTCCCCTCACAGGGGGTGACGAGCAGTACTTC.

This clone came up a few times. The chain recombines TRBV30 with TRBJ1-2; D is perhaps TRBD1 (6 bases). Per the germline V gene, CDR1 is GTSNPN and CDR2 is SVGIG (reference sequence). The V end lost 0 bases, the J end lost 2 bases, and 10 bases lay between the germline ends. This CDR3 has 14 amino acids. CDR3 coding DNA: TGTGCCTGGAGTGTAGAGGGGGAGAACTATGGCTACACCTTC. Translation gives CAWSVEGENYGYTF.

This clone was observed a handful of times. V usage is TRBV7-3 and J usage is TRBJ1-2, with a weak D call TRBD1 (6 bases). Germline V gene sequence: CDR1 SGHTA, CDR2 FQGTGA. This CDR3 has 14 residues. The V and J ends lost 2 bases and 4 bases respectively, with 11 bases between them. The CDR3, as DNA: TGTGCCAGCAGCTTAGACGGCAGGGGCTATGGCTACACCTTC. Protein sequence: CASSLDGRGYGYTF.

A few counts support this clone. The chain combines TRBV25-1 with TRBJ2-1, with D perhaps TRBD2 (5 bases). Germline V CDR1 and CDR2: MGHDK, SYGVNS. The V gene lost 0 bases and the J gene lost 4 bases, with 7 bases spanning the gap. CDR3 length equals 14 residues. The CDR3 coding sequence is TGTGCCAGCAGTGAATACAAGCGGTACAATGAGCAGTTCTTC. Translating it yields CASSEYKRYNEQFF.

This clone was seen a few times. The chain carries TRBV6-5 and TRBJ1-2, with D maybe TRBD1 (5 bases). The germline V and J ends were trimmed by 2 bases and 7 bases, with 11 bases remaining between them. Germline CDR1 is MNHEY and CDR2 is SVGAGI. The CDR3 extends over 13 amino acids. Here the CDR3 reads CASSYQPGGGYTF. In nucleotides, the CDR3 is TGTGCCAGCAGTTACCAACCGGGGGGTGGCTACACCTTC.

This clone was seen more than once but under ten times. Other DNA sequences in the sample encode the same CDR3. The CDR3 loop is CASSLLSSYNEQFF. In DNA, the CDR3 is TGTGCCAGCAGCTTACTAAGCTCCTACAATGAGCAGTTCTTC. V and J are TRBV7-2 and TRBJ2-1; unclear D gene. V was clipped by 2 bases and J by 0 bases, with 5 bases between them. There are 14 residues in the CDR3. In germline, CDR1 is SGHTA, CDR2 FQGNSA.

This clone was picked up a small number of times. J is TRBJ1-2 and V is TRBV5-8; no clear D gene. The V gene's germline CDR1 is SGHTS and CDR2 YDEGEE. This CDR3 has 10 amino acids. Trimming shortened V by 3 bases and J by 7 bases, and 4 bases separated the two germline ends. The CDR3 sequence: CASSYTGYTF. The CDR3 DNA follows: TGTGCCAGCAGCTACACTGGCTACACCTTC.

The chain uses TRBV5-8 and TRBJ1-5; D unclear. Looked up from germline, CDR1 is SGHTS and CDR2 is YDEGEE. Between the trimmed V and J ends, which lost 2 bases and 7 bases, there was a span of 13 bases. The length of the CDR3 is 14 residues. CDR3: CASSLGGGRQPQHF. For the CDR3, the DNA is TGTGCCAGCAGCTTAGGTGGTGGGCGCCAGCCCCAGCATTTT.

The CDR3 DNA follows: TGTGCCAGCAGCTTGAATCAGGGGGTAGAAGCTTTCTTT. As protein: CASSLNQGVEAFF. The chain joins TRBV11-2 to TRBJ1-1, with 7 bases that match TRBD1. The CDR3 loop spans 13 amino acids. V dropped 3 bases and J dropped 8; count of bases not matched to a gene: 6. Germline assignment: CDR1 SGHAT and CDR2 FQNNGV.

This clone was seen a handful of times. This sequence joins TRBV18 and TRBJ2-6, with D tentatively TRBD1 (5 bases). V lost 7 bases, J lost 0 bases, and 16 bases lay in between. Germline CDR1 reads KGHSH; CDR2 reads LQKENI. CDR3 length: 17 amino acids. CDR3 loop: CASFDQGSYSGANVLTF. The CDR3 coding sequence is TGTGCCAGCTTCGACCAGGGTTCCTACTCTGGGGCCAACGTCCTGACTTTC.

This sequence joins TRBV7-7 and TRBJ2-5, with D maybe TRBD2 (7 bases). The CDR3 length is 15 residues. Looked up from germline, CDR1 is SSHAT and CDR2 is FNYEAQ (reference sequence). The CDR3 nucleotides are TGTGCTACCTCGGCACAGGGAGGGCTGGGAGAGACCCAGTACTTC. It is translated as CATSAQGGLGETQYF.

The chain recombines TRBV5-6 with TRBJ1-1, with 9 positions matching TRBD1. V was pared by 4 bases and J by 1 base, with 17 bases of the junction left unmatched. From germline, CDR1 is SGHDT and CDR2 YYEEEE. The CDR3 extends over 19 amino acids. DNA for the CDR3: TGTGCCAGCAGCCCCCCCTGGGGACAGGGTGGCCACCCGAACACTGAAGCTTTCTTT. It translates to CASSPPWGQGGHPNTEAFF.

The chain is built from TRBV29-1 and TRBJ2-3; 9 bases match TRBD1. This CDR3 has 15 amino acids. CDR1 SQVTM and CDR2 ANQGSEA come from the germline V gene. With 6 bases clipped from V and 5 bases from J, the junction kept 12 bases outside the gene matches. The CDR3 sequence: CSVTPQGARGDTQYF. CDR3 in DNA: TGCAGCGTGACCCCACAGGGGGCGAGAGGAGATACGCAGTATTTT.

This clone showed up just a few times. V and J are TRBV2 and TRBJ2-1, with 11 positions matching TRBD1. Germline V gene sequence: CDR1 SNHLY, CDR2 FYNNEI. Trimming cost V 7 bases and J 3 bases; bases outside gene matches: 5. The length of the CDR3 is 15 residues. The DNA for the CDR3 is TGTGCCAGCACAGGGGGACAGGGGGGCTACAATGAGCAGTTCTTC. Protein product: CASTGGQGGYNEQFF.

V is TRBV23-1 and J is TRBJ1-5; 7 bases fit TRBD1. TRBV23-1 falls under the ORF class, with uncertain function. This CDR3 comprises 16 residues. The ends lost 3 bases at V and 3 bases at J; junction bases unmatched: 8. The chain's CDR3 is CASSHLQGQHNQPQHF. In DNA form, the CDR3 reads TGCGCCAGCAGTCATCTACAGGGGCAACACAATCAGCCCCAGCATTTT.

This clone was found a few times. This chain links TRBV30 with TRBJ1-5; unclear D gene. The CDR3 length is 12 residues. V lost 2 bases to trimming and J lost 9 bases, with 11 bases between them. Germline CDR1 GTSNPN, CDR2 SVGIG (reference sequence). CDR3 nucleotides: TGTGCCTGGAGTAAGGCAGGTCGGCCCCAGCATTTT. It codes for CAWSKAGRPQHF.

This clone was observed a handful of times. The chain is built from TRBV20-1 and TRBJ2-7, with D uncertain. V was shortened by 5 bases and J by 3 bases, with 8 bases between the two germline ends. CDR1 is DFQATT, CDR2 SNEGSKA, per germline (reference sequence). CDR3 length equals 11 residues. The CDR3 here is CSALEVYEQYF. CDR3 nucleotide sequence: TGCAGTGCTCTAGAAGTCTACGAGCAGTACTTC.

V gene TRBV30 combines with J gene TRBJ1-5; D is ambiguous. The CDR3 sequence is 12 residues long. V lost 3 bases, J lost 6 bases, and 9 bases lay in between. Per germline, CDR1 GTSNPN and CDR2 SVGIG (reference sequence). The CDR3 is CAWSPHTQPQHF. The CDR3 DNA reads as TGTGCCTGGAGCCCCCACACTCAGCCCCAGCATTTT.

There are a few counts of this clone. The chain joins TRBV2 to TRBJ2-3, with a possible D match to TRBD2 (6 bases). V was clipped by 1 base and J by 3 bases, with 8 bases between them. The CDR3 sequence is 14 residues long. Looked up from germline, CDR1 is SNHLY and CDR2 is FYNNEI. CDR3: CASSEVGRTDTQYF. The CDR3 DNA follows: TGTGCCAGCAGTGAAGTGGGGAGGACAGATACGCAGTATTTT.

This clone was picked up a small number of times. This chain joins TRBV10-2 and TRBJ2-7, with 7 nucleotides matching TRBD1. There are 14 residues in the CDR3. Trimming removed 5 bases from V and 0 bases from J; junction bases left unmatched: 4. CDR1 and CDR2 (germline): WSHSY, SAAADI. Here the CDR3 DNA reads TGCGCCAGCAGTTACTGGGACAGCTCCTACGAGCAGTACTTC. This encodes CASSYWDSSYEQYF.